The 26 T cell receptor beta chains presented below share a single source sample, sequenced in a study of cytomegalovirus exposure and HLA in healthy donors. The PCR employed 60 Vbeta primers together with 13 Jbeta primers. TCRdb's table, derived via immunoSEQ multiplex PCR, lists solely in-frame clones and lacks some. This table has around 130,000 clones, approximately 78% appearing once. The sample was PBMCs. The receptor set was obtained from a man aged 35 to 55 in good health and CMV-seronegative.

Points on this clone: Compared with germline, one end of the junction differs, possibly owing to a read error. V and J are TRBV27 and TRBJ2-6; D might be TRBD2 (6 bases). The CDR3 is made up of 15 amino acids. Germline CDR1 and CDR2: MNHEY and SMNVEV (reference sequence). CDR3 amino acids: CASSAGTFGANGLTF. CDR3 nucleotides: TGTGCCAGCAGTGCCGGGACTTTTGGGGCCAACGGCCTGACTTTC. The full variable domain, completed using reference TRBV27 and TRBJ2-6, is EAQVTQNPRYLITVTGKKLTVTCSQNMNHEYMSWYRQDPGLGLRQIYYSMNVEVTDKGDVPEGYKVSRKEKRNFPLILESPSPNQTSLYFCASSAGTFGANGLTFGAGSRLTVL.

The J gene is TRBJ2-7, the V gene TRBV7-2; 7 bases are a match to TRBD1. With 5 bases clipped from V and 6 bases from J, the junction kept 10 bases outside the gene matches. Germline loops: CDR1 SGHTA, CDR2 FQGNSA. The CDR3 has 14 amino acids. CDR3 in DNA: TGTGCCAGCAGCGTCCAGGGGGTCTCTACCGAGCAGTACTTC. It codes for CASSVQGVSTEQYF.

Turning to this clone: In the same sample, other DNA sequences code for this CDR3. The chain employs TRBV6-5 and TRBJ1-1; D unclear. This CDR3 has 13 residues. Trimming removed 0 bases from V and 0 bases from J, with 2 bases in between. From germline, CDR1 is MNHEY and CDR2 SVGAGI. The CDR3 DNA is TGTGCCAGCAGTTACTCCGTGAACACTGAAGCTTTCTTT. Protein product: CASSYSVNTEAFF.

This clone has only one observation. The genes are TRBV2 and TRBJ1-5; 8 bases match TRBD1. V gave up 2 bases and J gave up 3 bases; unmatched junction bases: 6. This CDR3 contains 16 residues. Germline V gene sequence: CDR1 SNHLY, CDR2 FYNNEI. The CDR3 loop reads CASSEQDRAYNQPQHF. The CDR3 DNA follows: TGTGCCAGCAGTGAACAGGACAGGGCTTACAATCAGCCCCAGCATTTT.

This chain joins TRBV7-2 and TRBJ1-1, with 7 bases that match TRBD1. The trim removed 5 bases at V and 0 bases at J, leaving 3 bases unmatched. In germline, CDR1 is SGHTA, CDR2 FQGNSA. The CDR3 is 14 residues long. CDR3 nucleotide sequence: TGTGCCAGCAGCCCGGGACAGATGAACACTGAAGCTTTCTTT. This translates into CASSPGQMNTEAFF.

This clone was detected once. The CDR3 DNA reads as TGTGCCACCAGCAGCGGGAGGGCCGTCGTCAACGAGCAGTACTTC. Amino acids: CATSSGRAVVNEQYF. This chain connects TRBV15 to TRBJ2-7, with 8 bases aligning to TRBD2. V lost 3 bases to trimming and J lost 5 bases; unmatched junction nucleotides: 9. This CDR3 region has 15 residues. In germline, CDR1 is LNHNV, CDR2 YYDKDF (reference sequence).

The sample holds one count of this clone. This chain connects TRBV5-1 to TRBJ2-7; tentative D call: TRBD2 (6 bases). This CDR3 comprises 15 residues. Per germline, CDR1 SGHRS and CDR2 YFSETQ. V was clipped by 4 bases and J by 3 bases, with 17 bases between them. CDR3 region: CASSPGDPRGYEQYF. CDR3 in DNA: TGCGCCAGCAGCCCGGGGGATCCTCGGGGCTACGAGCAGTACTTC.

The chain joins TRBV4-2 to TRBJ2-1; TRBD2 aligns across 9 bases. CDR1 is LGHNA, CDR2 YNFKEQ, per germline. With 4 bases clipped from V and 0 bases from J, the junction kept 7 bases outside the gene matches. The CDR3 length is 17 residues. The CDR3 loop is CASSPTSGGSSYNEQFF. In DNA form, the CDR3 reads TGTGCCAGCAGCCCTACAAGCGGGGGGAGCTCCTACAATGAGCAGTTCTTC.

This chain joins TRBV25-1 and TRBJ2-3, with D hard to call. The CDR3 totals 13 residues. V was clipped by 3 bases and J by 2 bases, with 6 bases between them. Germline-derived CDR1 and CDR2 are MGHDK and SYGVNS. CDR3 DNA sequence: TGTGCCAGCAGTGAGTACAACACAGATACGCAGTATTTT. This translates into CASSEYNTDTQYF.

The chain uses TRBV19 and TRBJ2-1, with D perhaps TRBD2 (6 bases). Deletions cut 5 bases from V and 3 bases from J, with 20 bases between. The CDR3 runs 17 residues. From germline, CDR1 is LNHDA and CDR2 SQIVND (reference sequence). The CDR3 DNA sequence: TGTGCCAGTAGTTTCGGGACTGACGGAGGGGTCTACAATGAGCAGTTCTTC. Amino acids: CASSFGTDGGVYNEQFF.

This clone was found a few times. V gene TRBV5-1 combines with J gene TRBJ2-1; no clear D. The CDR3 contains 11 residues. Germline V gene data show CDR1 as SGHRS and CDR2 as YFSETQ. Trimming stripped 4 bases from V and 10 bases from J, with 9 bases between. CDR3 sequence (DNA): TGCGCCAGCAGCCCCGGTGCCGAGCAGTTCTTC. Its translation: CASSPGAEQFF.

The V and J genes are TRBV6-6 and TRBJ1-5; TRBD1 matches at 11 bases. Germline CDR1 reads MNHNY; CDR2 reads SVGAGI (reference sequence). Trimming took 5 bases from V and 4 from J; bases not matched to a gene: 4. This CDR3 contains 15 residues. The chain's CDR3 is CASSPGDRGNQPQHF. CDR3 nucleotides: TGTGCCAGCAGTCCGGGGGACAGGGGGAATCAGCCCCAGCATTTT.

The V gene is TRBV9, the J gene TRBJ2-3, with a weak D call TRBD2 (8 bases). The CDR3 is 16 amino acids. Trimming pared 4 bases from V and 6 bases from J, leaving 21 bases between. CDR1 SGDLS and CDR2 YYNGEE come from the germline V gene. The CDR3 reads CASSSRGRGDKDTQYF. CDR3 coding DNA: TGTGCCAGCAGCTCGAGGGGGCGGGGGGACAAGGATACGCAGTATTTT.

This chain links TRBV11-2 with TRBJ2-5, with 11 nucleotides matching TRBD2. CDR1 SGHAT and CDR2 FQNNGV come from the germline V gene. Trimming cost V 5 bases and J 0 bases; bases outside gene matches: 8. This CDR3 region has 17 residues. The CDR3 DNA reads as TGTGCCAGCAGCACGCCTACTAGCGGGAGATACCAAGAGACCCAGTACTTC. Protein sequence: CASSTPTSGRYQETQYF. Looking up the rest from reference TRBV11-2 and TRBJ2-5 gives the full variable domain: EAGVAQSPRYKIIEKRQSVAFWCNPISGHATLYWYQQILGQGPKLLIQFQNNGVVDDSQLPKDRFSAERLKGVDSTLKIQPAKLEDSAVYLCASSTPTSGRYQETQYFGPGTRLLVL.

The genes are TRBV5-4 and TRBJ2-2; 14 bases map to TRBD2. The ends lost 5 bases at V and 5 bases at J; junction bases unmatched: 11. This CDR3 is 18 amino acids long. The V gene's germline CDR1 is SGHNT and CDR2 YYREEE (reference sequence). DNA of the CDR3: TGTGCCAGCAGGGGGCCCGGGACTAGCGGGAGAGGAACCGGGGAGCTGTTTTTT. Protein product: CASRGPGTSGRGTGELFF. The full variable domain, its missing parts supplied by reference TRBV5-4 and TRBJ2-2, is ETGVTQSPTHLIKTRGQQVTLRCSSQSGHNTVSWYQQALGQGPQFIFQYYREEENGRGNFPPRFSGLQFPNYSSELNVNALELDDSALYLCASRGPGTSGRGTGELFFGEGSRLTVL.

This chain uses TRBV2 with TRBJ1-2, with 7 bases aligning to TRBD1. CDR1 SNHLY and CDR2 FYNNEI come from the germline V gene. The trim removed 2 bases at V and 8 bases at J, leaving 8 bases unmatched. This CDR3 is 14 amino acids long. The CDR3 region has the DNA TGTGCCAGCAGTGAAATTTCAGGGGGAGTAGGCTACACCTTC. This encodes CASSEISGGVGYTF.

The CDR3 coding sequence is TGTGCCAGCAGCCTATACGGGACTAGCGGCTACGAGCAGTACTTC. Translated, it gives CASSLYGTSGYEQYF. The V gene is TRBV11-2, the J gene TRBJ2-7, with 11 bases aligning to TRBD2. This CDR3 comprises 15 residues. Germline V gene sequence: CDR1 SGHAT, CDR2 FQNNGV. V lost 5 bases and J lost 3; bases outside the gene matches: 6.

This rearrangement joins TRBV11-2 to TRBJ2-1, with unresolved D. Trimming stripped 5 bases from V and 4 bases from J, with 12 bases between. CDR3 size: 14 residues. The germline gives CDR1 SGHAT, CDR2 FQNNGV. The CDR3 protein is CASSEWAEYNEQFF. The CDR3 nucleotides are TGTGCCAGCAGCGAATGGGCAGAATACAATGAGCAGTTCTTC.

This clone was observed a few times. This chain uses TRBV7-3 with TRBJ2-3; maybe TRBD2 (6 bases). Per germline, CDR1 SGHTA and CDR2 FQGTGA. The V end lost 4 bases, the J end lost 6 bases, and 14 bases lay between the germline ends. This CDR3 has 14 amino acids. The CDR3 sequence is CASSSGTGVDTQYF. DNA for the CDR3: TGTGCCAGCAGCTCCGGGACGGGGGTGGATACGCAGTATTTT.

The chain carries TRBV5-1 and TRBJ1-3, with 7 bases fitting TRBD1. The ends lost 4 bases at V and 4 bases at J; junction bases unmatched: 11. Germline lookup yields CDR1 SGHRS and CDR2 YFSETQ. The CDR3 length is 16 residues. As DNA, the CDR3 is TGCGCCAGCAGCCTCGAGGGGGCAAGGGCGGGAAACACCATATATTTT. It encodes CASSLEGARAGNTIYF.

V usage is TRBV20-1 and J usage is TRBJ2-1; unclear D gene. This CDR3 is 10 amino acids long. Germline V gene data show CDR1 as DFQATT and CDR2 as SNEGSKA (reference sequence). The germline V and J ends were trimmed by 2 bases and 7 bases, with 3 bases remaining between them. As DNA, the CDR3 is TGCAGTGCTAGACAGAATGAGCAGTTCTTC. Its protein is CSARQNEQFF.

The chain combines TRBV11-2 with TRBJ2-3; 8 nucleotides match TRBD2. The CDR3 extends over 16 amino acids. J was trimmed by 2 bases and V by 5 bases; bases with no gene match: 9. Looked up from germline, CDR1 is SGHAT and CDR2 is FQNNGV. The CDR3 DNA reads as TGTGCCAGCAGCCCGGGCTTAGCGGGACTCACAGATACGCAGTATTTT. Its protein product is CASSPGLAGLTDTQYF.

The chain recombines TRBV6-5 with TRBJ1-2; TRBD1 matches at 7 bases. The germline gives CDR1 MNHEY, CDR2 SVGAGI. Trimming removed 6 bases from V and 8 bases from J; junction bases left unmatched: 9. The CDR3 is 13 residues long. CDR3 in amino acids: CASRTGETTGYTF. CDR3 in DNA: TGTGCCAGCAGAACAGGGGAAACAACGGGCTACACCTTC.

This clone was detected only once. J is TRBJ1-4 and V is TRBV6-5, with 8 bases that match TRBD1. The CDR3 consists of 16 residues. V was clipped by 2 bases and J by 5 bases; unmatched bases: 7. CDR1 and CDR2 (germline): MNHEY, SVGAGI. The CDR3 loop reads CASSYRGGTGNEKLFF. The CDR3 DNA reads as TGTGCCAGCAGTTACCGAGGTGGGACAGGCAATGAAAAACTGTTTTTT.

V usage is TRBV15 and J usage is TRBJ1-5; D is ambiguous. The CDR3 contains 16 residues. Germline CDR1 LNHNV, CDR2 YYDKDF (reference sequence). The V end lost 0 bases, the J end lost 1 base, and 10 bases lay between the germline ends. The CDR3 is CATSRDRVTSNQPQHF. The DNA for the CDR3 is TGTGCCACCAGCAGAGATCGGGTTACAAGCAATCAGCCCCAGCATTTT.

CDR3 nucleotide sequence: TGTGCCAGCAGCTCGTCAATCGGGACAGGAGCGAATGAAAAACTGTTTTTT. Translation: CASSSSIGTGANEKLFF. The chain couples TRBV7-9 to TRBJ1-4, with TRBD1 identical over 8 bases. Germline trimming cut 4 bases from V and 5 bases from J; bases unmatched to any gene: 12. Per germline, CDR1 SEHNR and CDR2 FQNEAQ (reference sequence). The CDR3 has 17 amino acids. The full variable domain, in which reference TRBV7-9 and TRBJ1-4 provide the parts outside the CDR3, is DTGVSQNPRHKITKRGQNVTFRCDPISEHNRLYWYRQTLGQGPEFLTYFQNEAQLEKSRLLSDRFSAERPKGSFSTLEIQRTEQGDSAMYLCASSSSIGTGANEKLFFGSGTQLSVL.